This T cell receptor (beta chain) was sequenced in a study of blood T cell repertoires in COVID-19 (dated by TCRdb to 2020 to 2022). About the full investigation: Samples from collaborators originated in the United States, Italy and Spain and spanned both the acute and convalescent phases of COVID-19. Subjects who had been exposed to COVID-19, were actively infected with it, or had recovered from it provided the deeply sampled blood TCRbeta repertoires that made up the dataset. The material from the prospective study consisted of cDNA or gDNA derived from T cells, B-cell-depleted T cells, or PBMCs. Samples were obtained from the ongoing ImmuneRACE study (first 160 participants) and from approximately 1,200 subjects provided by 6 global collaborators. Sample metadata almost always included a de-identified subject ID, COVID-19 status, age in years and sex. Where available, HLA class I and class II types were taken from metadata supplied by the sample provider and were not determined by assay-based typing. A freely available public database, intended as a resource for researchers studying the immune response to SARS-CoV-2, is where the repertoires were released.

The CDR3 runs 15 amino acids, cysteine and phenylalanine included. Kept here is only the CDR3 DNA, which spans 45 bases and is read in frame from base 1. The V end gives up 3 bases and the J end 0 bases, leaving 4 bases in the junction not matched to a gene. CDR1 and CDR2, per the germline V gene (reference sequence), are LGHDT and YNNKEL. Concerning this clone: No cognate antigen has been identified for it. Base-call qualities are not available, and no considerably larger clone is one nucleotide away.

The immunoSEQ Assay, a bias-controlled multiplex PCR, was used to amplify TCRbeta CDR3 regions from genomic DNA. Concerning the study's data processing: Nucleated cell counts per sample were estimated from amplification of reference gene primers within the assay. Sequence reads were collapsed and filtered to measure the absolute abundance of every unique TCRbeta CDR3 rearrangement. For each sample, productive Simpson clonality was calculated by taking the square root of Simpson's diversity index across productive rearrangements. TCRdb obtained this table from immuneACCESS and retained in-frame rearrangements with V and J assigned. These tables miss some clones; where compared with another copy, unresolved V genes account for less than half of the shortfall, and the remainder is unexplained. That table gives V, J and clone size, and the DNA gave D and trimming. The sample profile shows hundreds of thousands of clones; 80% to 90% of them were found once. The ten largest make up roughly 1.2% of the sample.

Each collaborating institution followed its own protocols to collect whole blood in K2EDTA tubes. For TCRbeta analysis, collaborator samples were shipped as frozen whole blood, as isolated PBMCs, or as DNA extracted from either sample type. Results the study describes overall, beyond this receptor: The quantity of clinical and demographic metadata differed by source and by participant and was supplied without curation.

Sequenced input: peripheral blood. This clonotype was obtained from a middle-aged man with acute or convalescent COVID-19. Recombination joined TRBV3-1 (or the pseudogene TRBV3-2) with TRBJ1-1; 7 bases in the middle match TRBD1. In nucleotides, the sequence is TGTGCCAGCAGCCAGTTAGGGGGCATGAACACTGAAGCTTTCTTT. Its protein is CASSQLGGMNTEAFF.